This T cell receptor (beta chain) was identified in a study of blood T cell repertoires in COVID-19. About the study: The cDNA or gDNA used as material had been derived from T cells, B-cell-depleted T cells, or PBMCs.

Original handling: The assay estimated nucleated cells by amplifying reference gene primers. Sequenced by immunoSEQ multiplex PCR; TCRdb stores in-frame clones only, minus some. The DNA gave D and trimming, while V, J and clone size come from that table. The table records 250,000 or so clones, 70% to 90% of them present only once. Germline V gene lookup returns CDR1 MDHEN and CDR2 SYDVKM. V shed 6 bases, J shed 4 bases, and the junction held 7 bases outside the gene matches. The CDR3 runs 14 residues. Sequenced: peripheral blood. This TCR came from a man younger than 35 with active or convalescent COVID-19. The chain is built from TRBV28 and TRBJ2-7; 9 bases line up with TRBD1. In DNA, the CDR3 is TGTGCCAGCAGCCTCCGGGACAGGGTTTACGAGCAGTACTTC. Encoded protein: CASSLRDRVYEQYF. Filled out from reference TRBV28 and TRBJ2-7, the complete variable domain reads DVKVTQSSRYLVKRTGEKVFLECVQDMDHENMFWYRQDPGLGLRLIYFSYDVKMKEKGDIPEGYSVSREKKERFSLILESASTNQTSMYLCASSLRDRVYEQYFGPGTRLTVT.